Listed below are T cell receptor beta chains from one sample, sequenced in a study of cytomegalovirus exposure and HLA in healthy donors. This table comes from immunoSEQ multiplex PCR, and its TCRdb copy is limited to in-frame clones, with some not included. The table lists about 60,000 clones, 70% of them singletons, with roughly a fifth in the top ten. The sample comprised PBMCs. The source is a woman aged 55-70 years in good health and CMV-seropositive. Each CDR3 is given with its conserved first and last residue. The D gene is left open where the match is weak. A row's size may be missing; if present it is once, few, many or a size class.

j_call v_call clone_size d_call cdr3_nt cdr3_aa
TRBJ1-1 TRBV6-5 - - TGTGCCAGCAGTCGTCTGAACACTGAAGCTTTCTTT CASSRLNTEAFF
TRBJ1-1 TRBV7-8 - - TGTGCCAGCAGCAGGGTGGGAGGGACGGGGAACACTGAAGCTTTCTTT CASSRVGGTGNTEAFF
TRBJ2-7 TRBV7-2 - - TGTGCCAGCAGCTTGGCCAACATTGACTACGAGCAGTACTTC CASSLANIDYEQYF
TRBJ1-2 TRBV7-2 once - TGTGCCAGCAGCCCCGACAGATCTTATGGCTACACCTTC CASSPDRSYGYTF
TRBJ2-1 TRBV19 - - TGTGCCAGTAGTATGAATTCAGGGGACTACAATGAGCAGTTCTTC CASSMNSGDYNEQFF
TRBJ2-7 TRBV6-5 - - TGTGCCAGCAGCAGGACAGAAAACTACGAGCAGTACTTC CASSRTENYEQYF
TRBJ1-6 TRBV5-1 - - TGCGCCAGCAGCTTGATGTCTGATAATTCACCCCTCCACTTT CASSLMSDNSPLHF
TRBJ2-5 TRBV4-3 - - TGCGCCAGCAGCCGGGGAGTGAACGGCCAAGAGACCCAGTACTTC CASSRGVNGQETQYF
TRBJ1-3 TRBV19 - TRBD1 TGTGCCAGTAGTCCCGGGACAGGGATGGGAAACACCATATATTTT CASSPGTGMGNTIYF
TRBJ2-1 TRBV9 - - TGTGCCAGCAGCGAGACAGACTACAATGAGCAGTTCTTC CASSETDYNEQFF
TRBJ2-5 TRBV9 few TRBD1 TGTGCCAGCAGCGCCCAAGGACAGGGGGAGACCCAGTACTTC CASSAQGQGETQYF
TRBJ1-2 TRBV7-9 - TRBD1 TGTGCCAGCAGCTTAGCCTCTGTCGGGACAGGGTTGGGCTACACCTTC CASSLASVGTGLGYTF
TRBJ2-2 TRBV4-3 - - TGCGCCAGCAGCCAGGAAGGGTCAGGGTCCGGGGAGCTGTTTTTT CASSQEGSGSGELFF
TRBJ1-1 TRBV6-6 few - TGTGCCAGCAAGAGACAGATGAACACTGAAGCTTTCTTT CASKRQMNTEAFF
TRBJ1-6 TRBV27 - - TGTGCCAGCAGTCTCGACGGGTCCACCTCACCCCTCCACTTT CASSLDGSTSPLHF
TRBJ2-7 TRBV18 - TRBD1 TGTGCCAGCTCACGATCCGGGACAGCCTACGAGCAGTACTTC CASSRSGTAYEQYF
TRBJ1-1 TRBV13 - - TGTGCCAGCAGACTAGTGGGAGGACAATCGAGAGAAGCTTTCTTT CASRLVGGQSREAFF
TRBJ1-1 TRBV5-1 - - TGCGCCAGCAGCCAGGCAGGGTCTAGGGAGGGAGCTTTCTTT CASSQAGSREGAFF
TRBJ1-2 TRBV5-1 - TRBD1 TGCGCCAGCAGCGCACAACAGGGACAGGCGAATTATGGCTACACCTTC CASSAQQGQANYGYTF
TRBJ2-7 TRBV2 - TRBD1 TGTGCCAGCCGGGACAGGGGGTACGAGCAGTACTTC CASRDRGYEQYF
TRBJ2-7 TRBV7-7 few TRBD2 TGTGCCAGCAGCTTATTGGGACTAGCGGGGGGATACGAGCAGTACTTC CASSLLGLAGGYEQYF
TRBJ2-1 TRBV4-3 - TRBD2 TGCGCCAGCAGCCAGGGACTAGCGGGGGGACGGTTCTTC CASSQGLAGGRFF
TRBJ2-3 TRBV9 - - TGTGCCAGCAGCGTAAGTCTTCCCGGAGGGGGCACAGATACGCAGTATTTT CASSVSLPGGGTDTQYF
TRBJ1-1 TRBV6-1 - - TGTGCCAGCAGCAACGGAGGAGAGCGAGGGGCTTTCTTT CASSNGGERGAFF
TRBJ2-5 TRBV9 - TRBD1 TGTGCCAGCAGCGCCCGCCCCCTTACAGGGGAGCAAGAGACCCAGTACTTC CASSARPLTGEQETQYF
TRBJ2-1 TRBV4-1 - TRBD2 TGCGCCAGCAGCCAAGATCGAGCGGGGGGACACAATGAGCAGTTCTTC CASSQDRAGGHNEQFF
TRBJ1-4 TRBV5-1 - - TGCGCCAGCAGCGGGGGGGATAGAATTAATGAAAAACTGTTTTTT CASSGGDRINEKLFF
TRBJ1-1 TRBV28 - TRBD1 TGTGCCAGCAGCCGGGGACAGCTCGCTGAAGCTTTCTTT CASSRGQLAEAFF
TRBJ2-1 TRBV6-1 - - TGTGCCAGCAGTGCCGCGTATGAGCAGTTCTTC CASSAAYEQFF